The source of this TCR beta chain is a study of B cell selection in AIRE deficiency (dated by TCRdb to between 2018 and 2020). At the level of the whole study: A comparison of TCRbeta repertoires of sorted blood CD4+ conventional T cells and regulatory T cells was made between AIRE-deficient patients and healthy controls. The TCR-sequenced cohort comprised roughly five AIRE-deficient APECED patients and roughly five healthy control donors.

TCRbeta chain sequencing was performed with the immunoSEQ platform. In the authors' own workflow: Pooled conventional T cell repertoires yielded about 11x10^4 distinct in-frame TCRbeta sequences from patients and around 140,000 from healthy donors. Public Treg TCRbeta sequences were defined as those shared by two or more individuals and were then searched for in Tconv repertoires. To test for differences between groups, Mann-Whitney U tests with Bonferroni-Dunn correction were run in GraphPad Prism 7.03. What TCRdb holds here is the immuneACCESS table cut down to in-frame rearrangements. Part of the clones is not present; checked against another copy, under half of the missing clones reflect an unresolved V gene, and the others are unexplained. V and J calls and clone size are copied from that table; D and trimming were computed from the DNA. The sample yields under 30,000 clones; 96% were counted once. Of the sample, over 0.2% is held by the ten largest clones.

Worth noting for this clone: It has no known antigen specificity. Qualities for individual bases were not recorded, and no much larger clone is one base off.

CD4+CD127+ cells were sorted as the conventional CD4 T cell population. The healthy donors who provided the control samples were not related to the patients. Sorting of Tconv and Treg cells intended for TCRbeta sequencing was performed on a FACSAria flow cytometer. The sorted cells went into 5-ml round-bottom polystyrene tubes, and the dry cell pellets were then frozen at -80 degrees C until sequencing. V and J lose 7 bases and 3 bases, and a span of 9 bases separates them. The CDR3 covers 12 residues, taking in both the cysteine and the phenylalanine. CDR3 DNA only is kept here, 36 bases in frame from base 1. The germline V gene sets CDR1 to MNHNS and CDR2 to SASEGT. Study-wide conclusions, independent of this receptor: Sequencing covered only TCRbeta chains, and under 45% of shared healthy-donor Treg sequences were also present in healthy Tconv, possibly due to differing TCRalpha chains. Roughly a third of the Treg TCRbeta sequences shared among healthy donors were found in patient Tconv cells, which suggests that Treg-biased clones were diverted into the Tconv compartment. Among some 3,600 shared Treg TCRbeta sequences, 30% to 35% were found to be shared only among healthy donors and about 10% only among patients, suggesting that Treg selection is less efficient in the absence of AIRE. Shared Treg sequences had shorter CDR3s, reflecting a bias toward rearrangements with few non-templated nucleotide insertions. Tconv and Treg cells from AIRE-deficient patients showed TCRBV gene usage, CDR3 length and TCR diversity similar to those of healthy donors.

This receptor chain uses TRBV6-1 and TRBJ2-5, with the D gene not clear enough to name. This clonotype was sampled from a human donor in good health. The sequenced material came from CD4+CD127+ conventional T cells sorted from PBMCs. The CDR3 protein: CASTPIEETQYF. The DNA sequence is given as TGTGCCAGCACCCCGATCGAAGAGACCCAGTACTTC.